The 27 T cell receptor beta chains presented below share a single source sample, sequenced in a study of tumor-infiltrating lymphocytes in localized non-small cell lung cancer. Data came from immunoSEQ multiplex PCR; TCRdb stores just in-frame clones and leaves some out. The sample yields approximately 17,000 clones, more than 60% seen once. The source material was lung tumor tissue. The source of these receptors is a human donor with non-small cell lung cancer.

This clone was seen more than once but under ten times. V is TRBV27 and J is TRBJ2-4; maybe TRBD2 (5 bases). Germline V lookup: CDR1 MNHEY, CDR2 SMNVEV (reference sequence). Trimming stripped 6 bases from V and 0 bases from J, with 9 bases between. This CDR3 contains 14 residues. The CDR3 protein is CASSFGGAKNIQYF. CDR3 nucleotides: TGTGCCAGCAGCTTCGGAGGAGCCAAAAACATTCAGTACTTC.

The CDR3 sequence: CASSPRQYF. As DNA, the CDR3 is TGCGCCAGCAGTCCTCGACAGTATTTT. V usage is TRBV10-1 and J usage is TRBJ2-3; unclear D gene. Per the germline V gene, CDR1 is WNHNN and CDR2 is SYGVQD (reference sequence). V lost 5 bases, J lost 12 bases, and 6 bases lay in between. CDR3 size: 9 residues.

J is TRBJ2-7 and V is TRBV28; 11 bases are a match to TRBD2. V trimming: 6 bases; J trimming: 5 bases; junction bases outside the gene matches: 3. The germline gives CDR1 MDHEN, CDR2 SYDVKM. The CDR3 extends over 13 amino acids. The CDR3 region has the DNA TGTGCCAGCAGCCCTAGCGGGAGGAACGAGCAGTACTTC. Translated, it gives CASSPSGRNEQYF.

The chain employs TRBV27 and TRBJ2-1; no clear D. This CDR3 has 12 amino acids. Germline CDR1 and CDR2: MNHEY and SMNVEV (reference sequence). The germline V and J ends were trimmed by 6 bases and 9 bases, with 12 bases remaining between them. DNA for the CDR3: TGTGCCAGCAGGCCGCGGCCGGGTGAGCAGTTCTTC. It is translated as CASRPRPGEQFF.

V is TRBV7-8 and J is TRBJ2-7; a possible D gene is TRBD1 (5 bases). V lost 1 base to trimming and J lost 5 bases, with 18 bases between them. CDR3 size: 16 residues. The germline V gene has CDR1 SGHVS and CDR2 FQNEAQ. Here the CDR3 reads CASSLVGVVGAHEQYF. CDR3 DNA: TGTGCCAGCAGCTTAGTAGGAGTGGTAGGGGCCCACGAGCAGTACTTC.

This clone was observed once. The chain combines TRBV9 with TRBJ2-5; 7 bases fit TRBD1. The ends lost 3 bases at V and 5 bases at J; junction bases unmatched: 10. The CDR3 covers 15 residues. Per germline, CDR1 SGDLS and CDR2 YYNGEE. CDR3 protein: CASSEGLGGAETQYF. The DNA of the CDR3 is TGTGCCAGCAGCGAGGGCCTAGGGGGCGCCGAGACCCAGTACTTC.

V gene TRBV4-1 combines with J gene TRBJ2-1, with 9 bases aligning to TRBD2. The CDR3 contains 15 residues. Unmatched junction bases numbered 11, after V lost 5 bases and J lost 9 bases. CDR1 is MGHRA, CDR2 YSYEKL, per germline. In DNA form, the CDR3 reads TGCGCCAGCAGCTTGCGGGAGGGGAATTCATTTGAGCAGTTCTTC. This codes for CASSLREGNSFEQFF.

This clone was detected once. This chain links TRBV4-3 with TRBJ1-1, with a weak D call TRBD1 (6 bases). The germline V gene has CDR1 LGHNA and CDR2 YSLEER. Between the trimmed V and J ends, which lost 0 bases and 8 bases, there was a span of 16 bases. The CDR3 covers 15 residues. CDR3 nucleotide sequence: TGCGCCAGCAGCCAAGATTACTCCAGGGGCCAGGAAGCTTTCTTT. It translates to CASSQDYSRGQEAFF.

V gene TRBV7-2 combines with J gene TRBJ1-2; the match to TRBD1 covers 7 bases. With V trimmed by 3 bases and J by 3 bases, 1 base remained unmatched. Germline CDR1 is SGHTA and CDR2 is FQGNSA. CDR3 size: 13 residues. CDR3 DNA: TGTGCCAGCAGCTTTACAGGGGACTATGGCTACACCTTC. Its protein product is CASSFTGDYGYTF.

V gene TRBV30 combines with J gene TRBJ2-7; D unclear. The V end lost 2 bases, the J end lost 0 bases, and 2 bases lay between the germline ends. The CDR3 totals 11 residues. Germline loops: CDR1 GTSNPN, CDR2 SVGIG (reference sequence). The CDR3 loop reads CAWSTSYEQYF. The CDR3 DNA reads TGTGCCTGGAGTACCTCCTACGAGCAGTACTTC.

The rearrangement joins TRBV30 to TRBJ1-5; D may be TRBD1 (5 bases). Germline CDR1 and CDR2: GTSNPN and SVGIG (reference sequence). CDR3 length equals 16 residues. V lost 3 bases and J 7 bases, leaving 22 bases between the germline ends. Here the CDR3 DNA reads TGTGCCTGGAGCTTCGGACTTCAGGGAATGGGGCAGCCCCAGCATTTT. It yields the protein CAWSFGLQGMGQPQHF.

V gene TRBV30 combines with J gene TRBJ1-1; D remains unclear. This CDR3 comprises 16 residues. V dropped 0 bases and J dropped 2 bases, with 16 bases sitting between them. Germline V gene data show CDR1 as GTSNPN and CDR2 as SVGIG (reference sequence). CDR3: CAWSVLSPAVNTEAFF. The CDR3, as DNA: TGTGCCTGGAGTGTACTTTCCCCGGCTGTCAACACTGAAGCTTTCTTT. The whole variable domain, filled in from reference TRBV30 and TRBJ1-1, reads SQTIHQWPATLVQPVGSPLSLECTVEGTSNPNLYWYRQAAGRGLQLLFYSVGIGQISSEVPQNLSASRPQDRQFILSSKKLLLSDSGFYLCAWSVLSPAVNTEAFFGQGTRLTVV.

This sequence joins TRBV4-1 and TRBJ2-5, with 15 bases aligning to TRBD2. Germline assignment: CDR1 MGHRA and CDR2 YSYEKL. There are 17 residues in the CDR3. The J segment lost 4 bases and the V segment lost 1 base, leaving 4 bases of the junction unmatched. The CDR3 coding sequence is TGCGCCAGCAGCCAAGGGACTAGCGGGAGGGCCTCAGAGACCCAGTACTTC. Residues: CASSQGTSGRASETQYF.

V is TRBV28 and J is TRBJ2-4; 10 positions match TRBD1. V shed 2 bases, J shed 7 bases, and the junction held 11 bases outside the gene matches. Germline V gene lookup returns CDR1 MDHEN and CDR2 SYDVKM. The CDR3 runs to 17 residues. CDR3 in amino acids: CASSLRIGTGVWNIQYF. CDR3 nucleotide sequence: TGTGCCAGCAGTTTAAGAATAGGGACAGGGGTTTGGAACATTCAGTACTTC.

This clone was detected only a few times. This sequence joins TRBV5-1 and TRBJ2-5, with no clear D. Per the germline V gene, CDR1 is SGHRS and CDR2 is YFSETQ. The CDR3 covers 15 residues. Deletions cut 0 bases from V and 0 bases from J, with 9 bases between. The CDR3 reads CASSLGGYDQETQYF. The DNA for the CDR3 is TGCGCCAGCAGCTTGGGGGGTTACGACCAAGAGACCCAGTACTTC.

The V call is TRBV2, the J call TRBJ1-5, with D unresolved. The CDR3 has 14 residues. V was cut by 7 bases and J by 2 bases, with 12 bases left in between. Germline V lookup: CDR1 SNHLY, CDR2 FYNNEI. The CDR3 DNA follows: TGTGCCAGCAATCTCCAGCTGGGCAATCAGCCCCAGCATTTT. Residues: CASNLQLGNQPQHF.

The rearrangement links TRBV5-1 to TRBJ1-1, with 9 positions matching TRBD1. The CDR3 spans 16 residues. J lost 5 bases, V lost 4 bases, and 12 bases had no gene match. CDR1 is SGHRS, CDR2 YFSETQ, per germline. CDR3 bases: TGCGCCAGCAGCCAACAGGGGGCGGACCTGGGGACTGAAGCTTTCTTT. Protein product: CASSQQGADLGTEAFF. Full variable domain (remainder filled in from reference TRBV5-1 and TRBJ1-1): KAGVTQTPRYLIKTRGQQVTLSCSPISGHRSVSWYQQTPGQGLQFLFEYFSETQRNKGNFPGRFSGRQFSNSRSEMNVSTLELGDSALYLCASSQQGADLGTEAFFGQGTRLTVV.

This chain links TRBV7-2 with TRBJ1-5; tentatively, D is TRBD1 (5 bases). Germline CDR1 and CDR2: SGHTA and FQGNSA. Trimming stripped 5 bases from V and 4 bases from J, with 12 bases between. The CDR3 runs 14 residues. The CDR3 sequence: CASSVDGGNQPQHF. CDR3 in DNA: TGTGCCAGCAGCGTAGACGGGGGGAATCAGCCCCAGCATTTT.

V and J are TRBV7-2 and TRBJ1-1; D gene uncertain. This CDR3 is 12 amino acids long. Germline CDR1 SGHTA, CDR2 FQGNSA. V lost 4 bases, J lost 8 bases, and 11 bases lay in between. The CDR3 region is CASSSWAQEAFF. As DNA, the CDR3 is TGTGCCAGCAGCTCTTGGGCGCAGGAAGCTTTCTTT.

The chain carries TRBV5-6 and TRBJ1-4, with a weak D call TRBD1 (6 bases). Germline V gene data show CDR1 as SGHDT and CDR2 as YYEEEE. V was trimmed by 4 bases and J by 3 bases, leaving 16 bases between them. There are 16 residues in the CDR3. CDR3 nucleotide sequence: TGTGCCAGCAGCCCCTGGGGGGGCGCGGCTAATGAAAAACTGTTTTTT. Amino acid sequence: CASSPWGGAANEKLFF.

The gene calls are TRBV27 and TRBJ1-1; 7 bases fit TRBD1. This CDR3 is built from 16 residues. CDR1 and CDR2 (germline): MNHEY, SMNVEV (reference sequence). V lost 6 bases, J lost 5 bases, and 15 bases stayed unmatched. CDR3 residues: CASSLGTGDWVTEAFF. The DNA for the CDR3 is TGTGCCAGCAGCTTGGGTACAGGGGATTGGGTAACTGAAGCTTTCTTT.

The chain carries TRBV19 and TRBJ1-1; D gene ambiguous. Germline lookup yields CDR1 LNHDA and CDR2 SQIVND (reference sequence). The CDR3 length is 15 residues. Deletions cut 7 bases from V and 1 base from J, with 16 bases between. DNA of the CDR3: TGTGCCAGTACCCCCTCATTTAACTGGAACACTGAAGCTTTCTTT. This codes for CASTPSFNWNTEAFF.

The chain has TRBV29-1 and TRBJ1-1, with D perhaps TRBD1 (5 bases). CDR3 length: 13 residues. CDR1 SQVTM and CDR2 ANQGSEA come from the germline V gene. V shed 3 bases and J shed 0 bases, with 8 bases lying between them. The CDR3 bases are TGCAGCGTTGAGGACAAGATGAACACTGAAGCTTTCTTT. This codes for CSVEDKMNTEAFF.

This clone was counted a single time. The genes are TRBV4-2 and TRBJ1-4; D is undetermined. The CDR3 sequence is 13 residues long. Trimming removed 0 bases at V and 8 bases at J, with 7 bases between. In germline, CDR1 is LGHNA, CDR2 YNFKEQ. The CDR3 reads CASSQERGEKLFF. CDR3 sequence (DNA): TGTGCCAGCAGCCAAGAGCGGGGAGAAAAACTGTTTTTT.

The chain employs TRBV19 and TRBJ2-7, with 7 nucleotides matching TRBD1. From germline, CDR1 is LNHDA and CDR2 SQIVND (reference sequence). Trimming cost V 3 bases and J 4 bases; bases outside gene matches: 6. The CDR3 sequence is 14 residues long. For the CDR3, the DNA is TGTGCCAGTAGTATCCTCGACAGGGATTACGAGCAGTACTTC. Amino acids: CASSILDRDYEQYF.

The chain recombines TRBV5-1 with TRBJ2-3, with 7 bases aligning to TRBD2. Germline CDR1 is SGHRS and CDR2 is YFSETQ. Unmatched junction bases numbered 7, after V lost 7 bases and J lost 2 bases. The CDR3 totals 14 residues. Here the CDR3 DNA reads TGCGCCAGCCAGCGGGACTCCTACACAGATACGCAGTATTTT. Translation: CASQRDSYTDTQYF.

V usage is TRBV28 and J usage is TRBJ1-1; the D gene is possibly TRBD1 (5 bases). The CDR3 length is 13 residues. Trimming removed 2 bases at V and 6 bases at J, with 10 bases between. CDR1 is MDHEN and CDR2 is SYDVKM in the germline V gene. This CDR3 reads CASSLQGRAEAFF. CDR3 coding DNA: TGTGCCAGCAGTTTACAGGGTCGGGCTGAAGCTTTCTTT.